The entry that follows covers one TCR beta chain sequence. Sequencing used immunoSEQ multiplex PCR; TCRdb keeps in-frame clones, though not all of them. The table lists tens of thousands of clones, roughly 92% of them singletons, with around 0.61% in the top ten. The record originates from a study of T cell changes during pregnancy in multiple sclerosis. The V segment lost 8 bases and the J segment 2 bases; nucleotides outside the gene matches: 9. The CDR3 length is 16 residues. CDR1 is MNHEY and CDR2 is SMNVEV in the germline V gene (reference sequence). This clonotype originated in a female donor with multiple sclerosis, enrolled in a pregnancy study. V is TRBV27 and J is TRBJ2-1, with 10 positions matching TRBD2. Sequences were derived from CD4+ T cells from peripheral blood mononuclear cells, sampled in the third trimester of pregnancy. The CDR3 region has the DNA TGTGCCAGCGCCAAACTAGCGGGGACAACCTACAATGAGCAGTTCTTC. Protein sequence: CASAKLAGTTYNEQFF.